This T cell receptor (beta chain) was identified in a study of response to subunit inactivated influenza vaccine. Points from the study as a whole: A suggestion made by the authors is that each seasonal influenza vaccination recruits few new T cells.

TCRdb reprocessed the RT-PCR reads via MiXCR and lists one record per CDR3 protein. The repertoire holds some 800,000 distinct CDR3 sequences, with roughly 20% as singletons. Germline CDR1 SGHTA, CDR2 FQGNSA. The CDR3 spans 11 residues. Concerning this clonotype: Its antigen remains unidentified. Germline and junction disagree at one end, which may indicate a read error.

This sequence joins TRBV7-2 and TRBJ2-1; D remains unclear. The clonotype originates from a man between 50 and 59 years old who received an inactivated influenza vaccine. The sequencing here drew on PBMCs from blood, taken roughly 5 days after vaccination. This CDR3 reads CASSLWAEQLF. Here the CDR3 DNA reads TGTGCCAGCAGCTTGTGGGCTGAGCAGTTATTC.